Shown below are 27 T cell receptor beta chains from a single sample sequenced in a study of patients and donors after allogeneic stem cell transplantation. TCRdb re-analysed the RT-PCR reads in MiXCR, keeping a single row per CDR3 protein. The data hold fewer than 75,000 distinct CDR3 sequences, with less than 15% observed a single time. Sequencing used blood, either unsorted or a sorted T cell fraction (not recorded which). The receptor source for this set is a human donor who was either an allogeneic HSCT recipient or a stem cell or donor lymphocyte infusion donor (not recorded which). It is not recorded whose cells these are; they may come from a transplant donor.

The rearrangement joins TRBV11-2 to TRBJ2-1; the match to TRBD2 covers 10 bases. From germline, CDR1 is SGHAT and CDR2 FQNNGV. V was clipped by 5 bases and J by 7 bases; unmatched bases: 8. The CDR3 spans 15 residues. The DNA of the CDR3 is TGTGCCAGCAGCCATCCAGCGGGAGGGCAAAATGAGCAGTTCTTC. This sequence encodes CASSHPAGGQNEQFF.

This clonotype was found many times. V usage is TRBV7-3 and J usage is TRBJ1-4, with D uncertain. The CDR3 consists of 13 residues. Germline loops: CDR1 SGHTA, CDR2 FQGTGA. V lost 5 bases, J lost 10 bases, and 14 bases lay in between. As DNA, the CDR3 is TGTGCCAGCAGCCCGGAGGCCGGCGGAAAACTGTTTTTT. The encoded protein is CASSPEAGGKLFF.

The V call is TRBV7-2, the J call TRBJ2-3; a possible D gene is TRBD2 (6 bases). This CDR3 is built from 17 residues. The germline V gene encodes CDR1 SGHTA and CDR2 FQGNSA. Trimming took 2 bases from V and 2 from J, leaving 17 bases between them. The CDR3 region is CASSLRGRAGYTDTQYF. The CDR3, as DNA: TGTGCCAGCAGCTTACGGGGAAGAGCGGGCTACACAGATACGCAGTATTTT.

This clonotype was seen only a few times. The chain has TRBV27 and TRBJ2-7; 8 bases align to TRBD2. The CDR3 is 15 residues long. Germline V lookup: CDR1 MNHEY, CDR2 SMNVEV (reference sequence). J was trimmed by 2 bases and V by 5 bases; bases with no gene match: 8. CDR3 nucleotide sequence: TGTGCCAGCAGTACCGGGACTAGGGTGACCTACGAGCAGTACTTC. It translates to CASSTGTRVTYEQYF.

The chain links TRBV7-9 to TRBJ2-2; 11 nucleotides match TRBD2. Germline values: CDR1 SEHNR, CDR2 FQNEAQ (reference sequence). This CDR3 contains 15 residues. J was trimmed by 6 bases and V by 4 bases; bases with no gene match: 4. CDR3 nucleotides: TGTGCCAGCAGCTCTAGCGGGAGGCCCCCCGGGGAGCTGTTTTTT. Its translation is CASSSSGRPPGELFF.

This clonotype was seen a handful of times. The rearrangement links TRBV6-5 to TRBJ2-1; no reliable D call. V lost 0 bases, J lost 8 bases, and 14 bases lay in between. Germline CDR1 is MNHEY and CDR2 is SVGAGI. This CDR3 region has 15 residues. The CDR3 DNA sequence: TGTGCCAGCAGTTACTCGCGCCAACCGGAGCATGAGCAGTTCTTC. This sequence encodes CASSYSRQPEHEQFF.

The chain couples TRBV2 to TRBJ2-1; TRBD2 matches 11 bases. The CDR3 spans 16 residues. V lost 6 bases and J lost 5; bases outside the gene matches: 9. CDR1 is SNHLY, CDR2 FYNNEI, per germline. CDR3 in DNA: TGTGCCAGCAGCTTAGCGCGACTAGCGGGGAACAATGAGCAGTTCTTC. Protein product: CASSLARLAGNNEQFF.

The rearrangement links TRBV7-2 to TRBJ2-1; possibly TRBD1 or TRBD2 for D (5 bases each). The germline V gene has CDR1 SGHTA and CDR2 FQGNSA. V was clipped by 3 bases and J by 4 bases, with 16 bases between them. The CDR3 spans 16 residues. CDR3 DNA sequence: TGTGCCAGCAGCTTCCAGGGATCGGGGCTTTACAATGAGCAGTTCTTC. Its translation: CASSFQGSGLYNEQFF.

This rearrangement joins TRBV19 to TRBJ2-7; 8 positions match TRBD2. The V segment lost 3 bases and the J segment 2 bases; nucleotides outside the gene matches: 0. This CDR3 has 13 residues. Germline values: CDR1 LNHDA, CDR2 SQIVND (reference sequence). The CDR3 DNA follows: TGTGCCAGTAGTATGGGACTAGCCTACGAGCAGTACTTC. As protein: CASSMGLAYEQYF.

This clonotype was recorded many times. The chain joins TRBV4-2 to TRBJ1-5; D is unresolved. This CDR3 is 13 amino acids long. Germline CDR1 reads LGHNA; CDR2 reads YNFKEQ. V lost 5 bases, J lost 4 bases, and 9 bases lay in between. The CDR3 loop is CASSSVLNQPQHF. CDR3 bases: TGTGCCAGCAGCTCCGTCCTTAATCAGCCCCAGCATTTT.

This clonotype was seen repeatedly, ten times or more. This sequence joins TRBV7-3 and TRBJ1-1; 7 bases are shared with TRBD1. Germline V gene sequence: CDR1 SGHTA, CDR2 FQGTGA. The V segment lost 1 base and the J segment 4 bases; nucleotides outside the gene matches: 12. The CDR3 consists of 17 residues. CDR3 sequence (DNA): TGTGCCAGCAGCTTAAAGCCGCCGGGACAGTGGGGCACTGAAGCTTTCTTT. This sequence encodes CASSLKPPGQWGTEAFF. Looking up the rest from reference TRBV7-3 and TRBJ1-1 gives the full variable domain: GAGVSQTPSNKVTEKGKYVELRCDPISGHTALYWYRQSLGQGPEFLIYFQGTGAADDSGLPNDRFFAVRPEGSVSTLKIQRTERGDSAVYLCASSLKPPGQWGTEAFFGQGTRLTVV.

The V and J genes are TRBV7-3 and TRBJ2-1; TRBD1 matches 10 bases. The CDR3 covers 14 residues. Germline V gene data show CDR1 as SGHTA and CDR2 as FQGTGA. The J segment lost 11 bases and the V segment lost 5 bases, leaving 9 bases of the junction unmatched. CDR3 residues: CASSPGTGVYQQFF. DNA of the CDR3: TGTGCCAGCAGCCCCGGGACAGGGGTCTATCAGCAGTTCTTC.

This clonotype has ten or more counts. CDR3 residues: CASKRQGDSPLHF. CDR3 sequence (DNA): TGTGCCAGCAAAAGACAGGGGGATTCACCCCTCCACTTT. This rearrangement joins TRBV6-2 or TRBV6-3 to TRBJ1-6; 9 nucleotides line up with TRBD1. CDR1 and CDR2 from the germline V gene are MNHEY and SVGEGT. The CDR3 runs 13 residues. V was clipped by 7 bases and J by 8 bases; unmatched bases: 3.

The V call is TRBV10-3, the J call TRBJ2-3; 7 bases map to TRBD1. Looked up from germline, CDR1 is ENHRY and CDR2 is SYGVKD. V dropped 4 bases and J dropped 6; count of bases not matched to a gene: 4. The CDR3 sequence is 13 residues long. The CDR3 DNA is TGTGCCATCAGTGGGAAGGGGGCGGATACGCAGTATTTT. Protein sequence: CAISGKGADTQYF.

This clonotype was counted only a few times. The V call is TRBV20-1, the J call TRBJ2-7; 9 bases align to TRBD1. Germline assignment: CDR1 DFQATT and CDR2 SNEGSKA (reference sequence). The CDR3 is 15 amino acids. J gave up 4 bases and V 3 bases, and 10 bases lay outside the gene matches. The CDR3 DNA sequence: TGCAGTGCTAGCCCCCCGGGACAGGGATATTACGAGCAGTACTTC. The encoded protein is CSASPPGQGYYEQYF.

This sequence joins TRBV5-1 and TRBJ2-3; no reliable D call. Germline values: CDR1 SGHRS, CDR2 YFSETQ. V dropped 5 bases and J dropped 6 bases, with 13 bases sitting between them. There are 13 residues in the CDR3. The CDR3: CASRTLAWDTQYF. The CDR3 bases are TGCGCCAGCAGAACGCTTGCTTGGGATACGCAGTATTTT.

This chain uses TRBV12-3 or TRBV12-4 with TRBJ2-3; D gene uncertain. CDR3 length equals 14 residues. Trimming left V 3 bases short and J 0 bases short, with 7 bases between. The CDR3 region is CASSFLTSTDTQYF. CDR3 nucleotides: TGTGCCAGCAGTTTCCTAACGAGCACAGATACGCAGTATTTT.

This clonotype was counted many times. The rearrangement joins TRBV7-9 to TRBJ1-1; no clear D gene. Germline V gives CDR1 SEHNR, CDR2 FQNEAQ (reference sequence). CDR3 size: 12 residues. V gave up 1 base and J gave up 4 bases, with 4 bases separating them. The CDR3: CASSLGATEAFF. In DNA form, the CDR3 reads TGTGCCAGCAGCTTAGGTGCCACTGAAGCTTTCTTT.

This clonotype was picked up many times. The V and J genes are TRBV5-5 and TRBJ1-1; no definite D call. Per the germline V gene, CDR1 is SGHKS and CDR2 is YYEKEE (reference sequence). The ends were cut back, 6 bases at V and 5 bases at J, with 11 bases in the middle. The CDR3 is 12 residues long. CDR3 coding DNA: TGTGCCAGCAAGCAGGCGCGGACTGAAGCTTTCTTT. Its protein product is CASKQARTEAFF.

This clonotype was detected a few times. The V call is TRBV21-1, the J call TRBJ2-1; the D call in the table, TRBD1, was not verified against the DNA. TRBV21-1 is a pseudogene segment. The CDR3 length is 10 residues. The CDR3 sequence is CARDGGIQFF. The CDR3 DNA sequence: TGTGCCAGGGATGGGGGTATTCAGTTCTTC.

This sequence joins TRBV5-1 and TRBJ2-2; 11 bases are a match to TRBD2. Germline trimming cut 4 bases from V and 4 bases from J; bases unmatched to any gene: 9. The CDR3 covers 17 residues. Germline V gene sequence: CDR1 SGHRS, CDR2 YFSETQ. The CDR3, as DNA: TGCGCCAGCAGCCGCGGAACTAGCGGGAGCTCCACCGGGGAGCTGTTTTTT. It encodes CASSRGTSGSSTGELFF.

This clonotype was seen more than once but under ten times. This sequence joins TRBV11-2 and TRBJ2-3; 7 bases are a match to TRBD1. The CDR3 contains 17 residues. With 2 bases clipped from V and 0 bases from J, the junction kept 8 bases outside the gene matches. In germline, CDR1 is SGHAT, CDR2 FQNNGV. The CDR3 reads CASSLSRQGPSTDTQYF. In nucleotides, the CDR3 is TGTGCCAGCAGCTTAAGTCGACAGGGCCCTAGCACAGATACGCAGTATTTT.

The chain is built from TRBV19 and TRBJ1-5; D unresolved. The V end lost 3 bases, the J end lost 2 bases, and 11 bases lay between the germline ends. The CDR3 is 15 amino acids. Germline V gene lookup returns CDR1 LNHDA and CDR2 SQIVND (reference sequence). CDR3: CASSIGMKGNQPQHF. The CDR3 nucleotides are TGTGCCAGTAGTATTGGGATGAAGGGCAATCAGCCCCAGCATTTT.

This clonotype was counted ten times or more. The chain links TRBV6-5 to TRBJ2-7; D is unclear. Trimming shortened V by 0 bases and J by 4 bases, and 13 bases separated the two germline ends. The CDR3 covers 15 residues. Germline V lookup: CDR1 MNHEY, CDR2 SVGAGI. The CDR3 is CASSYSPQTSYEQYF. CDR3 coding DNA: TGTGCCAGCAGTTACTCCCCCCAGACATCTTACGAGCAGTACTTC.

This clonotype was counted ten times or more. The chain recombines TRBV3-1 with TRBJ1-2; D not certain. The CDR3 is made up of 14 amino acids. Trimming stripped 2 bases from V and 3 bases from J, with 10 bases between. Germline values: CDR1 LGHDT, CDR2 YNNKEL (reference sequence). CDR3 region: CASSQRERYYGYTF. The CDR3 DNA is TGTGCCAGCAGCCAAAGGGAGCGGTACTATGGCTACACCTTC.

In this sample, this clonotype turned up a few times. The V and J genes are TRBV6-6 and TRBJ2-3, with D possibly TRBD1 on 5 matching bases. Looked up from germline, CDR1 is MNHNY and CDR2 is SVGAGI (reference sequence). The CDR3 has 17 residues. Trimming took off 1 base at V and 0 bases at J, with 14 bases between the two ends. DNA for the CDR3: TGTGCCAGCAGTTACTTAGCAGGGTCCTCTAGCACAGATACGCAGTATTTT. Its translation: CASSYLAGSSSTDTQYF.

The chain recombines TRBV27 with TRBJ2-3, with 7 bases lining up with TRBD1. Trimming cost V 6 bases and J 6 bases; bases outside gene matches: 12. Germline V CDR1 and CDR2: MNHEY, SMNVEV (reference sequence). CDR3 length equals 15 residues. CDR3 amino acids: CASRQGSLFTDTQYF. In DNA form, the CDR3 reads TGTGCCAGCAGACAGGGGAGCTTGTTTACGGATACGCAGTATTTT.